The clone carrying this T cell receptor beta chain occurred many times. Its antigen is still unknown. The sample comes from a study of blood T cells in healthy people across ages. Trimming removed 4 bases at V and 5 bases at J, with 11 bases between. There are 12 residues in the CDR3. The V gene's germline CDR1 is DFQATT and CDR2 SNEGSKA (reference sequence). Then a second PCR, running roughly 7 to 11 cycles, was carried out with a sample-barcoded 5' primer and a J-beta primer mix. Every molecule of cDNA carried a tag from a template-switch adaptor with 12 random nucleotides. TCRdb analysed the 5' RACE reads with MiXCR anew, one entry per CDR3 protein. This sample has just over 1 million distinct CDR3 sequences; under 55% occur once, and the top ten carry about 19%. Broader study findings: The diversity estimates, figures obtained from one million T cells, were considered underestimates.

The clonotype comes from a woman in her fifties or sixties in good health. The sample taken for sequencing was blood. This chain uses TRBV20-1 with TRBJ1-2; perhaps TRBD1 as D (5 bases). Here the CDR3 DNA reads TGCAGTGCTACCAGACAGCTTTATGGCTACACCTTC. Its translation: CSATRQLYGYTF.